This T cell receptor (beta chain) was documented in a study of control samples from healthy donors and cancer patients. The CDR3 loop spans 14 amino acids. CDR1 is SSHAT, CDR2 FNYEAQ, per germline (reference sequence). As regards this clone: An end of the junction differs from the germline gene, which may be a read error.

Data came from immunoSEQ multiplex PCR; TCRdb stores just in-frame clones and leaves some out. The table includes about 160,000 clones, around 96% detected once. Sequencing input: blood. The sequence was obtained from a woman aged 40 to 55 in good health. The chain links TRBV7-7 to TRBJ2-5; no clear D. CDR3 residues: CASSRQGEDRTQYF. DNA of the CDR3: TGTGCTAGCAGCCGTCAAGGAGAGGATAGGACCCAGTACTTC.